The rows below give T cell receptor beta chains drawn from one sample of a study of control samples from healthy donors and cancer patients. This table comes from immunoSEQ multiplex PCR, and its TCRdb copy is limited to in-frame clones, with some not included. Among approximately 65,000 clones listed, roughly 91% were seen once. The sequencing sample was made of PBMCs. The origin of the receptors is a man aged 55 to 69 with lung cancer. CDR3s include the opening cysteine and the closing phenylalanine or tryptophan.

J,V,CDR3
TRBJ2-4,TRBV18,CASSPRGLENIQYF
TRBJ2-3,TRBV4-1,CASSLAAMTDTQYF
TRBJ1-6,TRBV29-1,CSVRPSGTANSPLHF
TRBJ1-1,TRBV27,CASSLISTGIYTEAFF
TRBJ2-7,TRBV6-2/TRBV6-3,CASSYFGVGNYEQYF
TRBJ1-6,TRBV11-2,CASSLVLTANSPLHF
TRBJ1-1,TRBV3-1/TRBV3-2,CASSKGRNTEAFF
TRBJ2-4,TRBV12-5,CASGLVRDGSLAKNIQYF
TRBJ2-7,TRBV5-1,CASSTDRTYEQYF
TRBJ1-1,TRBV7-3,CASSAYAGGNTEAFF
TRBJ2-7,TRBV6-6,CASSYPTTGGEQYF
TRBJ1-2,TRBV5-1,CASSLATAGGLGYTF
TRBJ2-3,TRBV6-5,CASSYPRSDTQYF
TRBJ2-1,TRBV10-1,CASSDSDRLYNEQFF
TRBJ1-2,TRBV7-2,CASSTTGGVYGYTF
TRBJ1-6,TRBV28,CASSLSGIVSPLHF
TRBJ1-3,TRBV3-1/TRBV3-2,CASGEGNTIYF
TRBJ1-1,TRBV9,CASSVSTGTGRSGNTEAFF
TRBJ1-4,TRBV6-5,CASSYGNSRGEKLFF
TRBJ2-5,TRBV11-3,CASSRGPSQETQYF
TRBJ1-3,TRBV15,CATRSGTGTSGNTIYF
TRBJ1-2,TRBV27,CASKLQGSTNYGYTF
TRBJ1-2,TRBV6-2/TRBV6-3,CASSRSTASGGYTF
TRBJ2-5,TRBV30,CAWSVGVRETQYF
TRBJ1-3,TRBV5-1,CASRQDIGSGNTIYF
TRBJ2-1,TRBV4-1,CASSRWVGQGSYNEQFF
TRBJ1-1,TRBV7-3,CASSSYRVKNTEAFF
TRBJ1-4,TRBV7-9,CASSLGQGEKLFF
TRBJ1-2,TRBV10-2,CASSEPPDSFYGYTF
TRBJ1-2,TRBV12-5,CASGYRVNYGYTF
TRBJ2-5,TRBV5-1,CASSPGTGGQETQYF
TRBJ2-3,TRBV29-1,CSTPRGSTDTQYF
TRBJ1-4,TRBV6-5,CASSFTSGVTNEKLFF
TRBJ2-2,TRBV2,CASRTDTGELFF
TRBJ1-5,TRBV6-6,CASSSAGGGKGLSNQPQHF
TRBJ1-4,TRBV20-1,CSASRSTNEKLFF
TRBJ1-2,TRBV3-1/TRBV3-2,CASSQVRGSNYGYTF
TRBJ1-3,TRBV27,CASSLDRGNGNTIYF
TRBJ2-2,TRBV11-3,CASTRPAGVVGELFF
TRBJ1-2,TRBV12-3/TRBV12-4,CASSLQGPYGYTF
TRBJ1-2,TRBV19,CASSIAGNYGYTF
TRBJ2-2,TRBV6-1,CASSDRGRGTGELFF
TRBJ2-7,TRBV6-1,CASSPRQAFSYEQYF
TRBJ2-5,TRBV30,CAWSVTAPGTQYF
TRBJ2-1,TRBV27,CASRPTGTGGRNEQFF
TRBJ1-1,TRBV6-4,CASSAQGSTEAFF
TRBJ2-3,TRBV9,CASSVGTGNRADTQYF
TRBJ1-2,TRBV25-1,CASSDRGVGSHGYTF